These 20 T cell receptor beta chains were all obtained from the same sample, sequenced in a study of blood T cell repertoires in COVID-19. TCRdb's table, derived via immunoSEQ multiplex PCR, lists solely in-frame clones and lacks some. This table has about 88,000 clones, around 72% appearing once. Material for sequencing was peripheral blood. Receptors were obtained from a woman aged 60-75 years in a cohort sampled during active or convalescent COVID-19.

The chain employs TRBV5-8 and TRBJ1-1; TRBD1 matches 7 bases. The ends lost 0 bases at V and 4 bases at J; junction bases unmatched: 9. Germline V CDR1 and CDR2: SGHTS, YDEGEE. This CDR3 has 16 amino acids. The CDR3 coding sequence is TGTGCCAGCAGCTTGGGTAGGGGGCGGTGGGGCACTGAAGCTTTCTTT. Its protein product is CASSLGRGRWGTEAFF.

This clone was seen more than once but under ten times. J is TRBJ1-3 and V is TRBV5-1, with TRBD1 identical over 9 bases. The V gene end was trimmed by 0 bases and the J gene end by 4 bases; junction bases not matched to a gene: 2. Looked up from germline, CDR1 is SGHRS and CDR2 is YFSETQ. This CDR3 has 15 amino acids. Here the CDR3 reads CASSLGTGAGNTIYF. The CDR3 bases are TGCGCCAGCAGCTTGGGGACAGGGGCCGGAAACACCATATATTTT. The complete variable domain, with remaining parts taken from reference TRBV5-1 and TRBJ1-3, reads KAGVTQTPRYLIKTRGQQVTLSCSPISGHRSVSWYQQTPGQGLQFLFEYFSETQRNKGNFPGRFSGRQFSNSRSEMNVSTLELGDSALYLCASSLGTGAGNTIYFGEGSWLTVV.

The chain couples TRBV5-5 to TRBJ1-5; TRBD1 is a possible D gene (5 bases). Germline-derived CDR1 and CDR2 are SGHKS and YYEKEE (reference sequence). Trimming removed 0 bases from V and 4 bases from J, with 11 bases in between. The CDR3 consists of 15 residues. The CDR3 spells CASSLEWGPNQPQHF. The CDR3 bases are TGTGCCAGCAGCTTGGAATGGGGCCCTAATCAGCCCCAGCATTTT.

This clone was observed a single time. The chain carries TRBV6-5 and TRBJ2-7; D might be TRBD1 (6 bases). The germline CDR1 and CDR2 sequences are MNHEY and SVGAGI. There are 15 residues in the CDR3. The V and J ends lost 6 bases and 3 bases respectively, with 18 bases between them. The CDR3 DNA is TGTGCCAGCAGACTAACCCGGGACAACCACTACGAGCAGTACTTC. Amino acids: CASRLTRDNHYEQYF.

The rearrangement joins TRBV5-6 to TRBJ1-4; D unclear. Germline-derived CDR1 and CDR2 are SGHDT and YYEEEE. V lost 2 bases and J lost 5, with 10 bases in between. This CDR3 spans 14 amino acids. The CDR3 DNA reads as TGTGCCAGCAGCTTTGAGGGCTTGAATGAAAAACTGTTTTTT. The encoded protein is CASSFEGLNEKLFF. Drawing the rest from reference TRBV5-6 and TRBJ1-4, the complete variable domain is DAGVTQSPTHLIKTRGQQVTLRCSPKSGHDTVSWYQQALGQGPQFIFQYYEEEERQRGNFPDRFSGHQFPNYSSELNVNALLLGDSALYLCASSFEGLNEKLFFGSGTQLSVL.

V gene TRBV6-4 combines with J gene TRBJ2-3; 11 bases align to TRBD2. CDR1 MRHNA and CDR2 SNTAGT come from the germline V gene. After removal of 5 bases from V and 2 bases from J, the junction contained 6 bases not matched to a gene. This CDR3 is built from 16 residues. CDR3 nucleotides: TGTGCCAGCAGTATCACTAGCGGGGGCTACACAGATACGCAGTATTTT. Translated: CASSITSGGYTDTQYF.

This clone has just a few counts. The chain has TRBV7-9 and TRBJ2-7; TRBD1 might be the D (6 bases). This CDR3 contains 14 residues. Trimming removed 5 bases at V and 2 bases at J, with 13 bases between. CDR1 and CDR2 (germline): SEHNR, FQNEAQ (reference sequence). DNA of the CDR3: TGTGCCAGCAGCCCTGGACAGAGTCCCTACGAGCAGTACTTC. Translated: CASSPGQSPYEQYF. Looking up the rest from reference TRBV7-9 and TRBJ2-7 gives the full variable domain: DTGVSQNPRHKITKRGQNVTFRCDPISEHNRLYWYRQTLGQGPEFLTYFQNEAQLEKSRLLSDRFSAERPKGSFSTLEIQRTEQGDSAMYLCASSPGQSPYEQYFGPGTRLTVT.

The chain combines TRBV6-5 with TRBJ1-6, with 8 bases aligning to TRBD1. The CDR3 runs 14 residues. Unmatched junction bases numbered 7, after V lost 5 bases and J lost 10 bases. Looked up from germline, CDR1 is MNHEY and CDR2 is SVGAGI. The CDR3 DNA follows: TGTGCCAGCAGTCATCCGGACAGGGCCTCACCCCTCCACTTT. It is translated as CASSHPDRASPLHF.

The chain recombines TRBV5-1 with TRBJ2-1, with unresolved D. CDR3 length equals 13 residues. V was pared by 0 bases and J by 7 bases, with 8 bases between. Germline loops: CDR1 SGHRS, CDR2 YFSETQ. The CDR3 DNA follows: TGCGCCAGCAGCTTGGATCCCGGGAATGAGCAGTTCTTC. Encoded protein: CASSLDPGNEQFF.

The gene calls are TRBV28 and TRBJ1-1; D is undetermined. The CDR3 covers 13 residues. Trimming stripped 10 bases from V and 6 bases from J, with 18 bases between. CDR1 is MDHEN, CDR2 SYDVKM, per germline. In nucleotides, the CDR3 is TGTGCCACGTTAAGGGCGTTGGGAGCTGAAGCTTTCTTT. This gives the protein CATLRALGAEAFF.

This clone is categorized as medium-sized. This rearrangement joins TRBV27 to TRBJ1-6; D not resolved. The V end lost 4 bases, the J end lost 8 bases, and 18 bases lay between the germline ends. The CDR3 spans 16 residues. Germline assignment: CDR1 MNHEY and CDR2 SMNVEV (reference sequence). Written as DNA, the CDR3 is TGTGCCAGCAGTTCCTGGCAGTTCGGGAGGGATTCACCCCTCCACTTT. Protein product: CASSSWQFGRDSPLHF.

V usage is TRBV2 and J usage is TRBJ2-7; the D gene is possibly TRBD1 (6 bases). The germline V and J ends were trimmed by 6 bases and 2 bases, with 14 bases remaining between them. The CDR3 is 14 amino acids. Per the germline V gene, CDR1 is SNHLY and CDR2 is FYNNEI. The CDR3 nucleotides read TGTGCCAGCAGCCAACAGGGACCCACCTACGAGCAGTACTTC. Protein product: CASSQQGPTYEQYF.

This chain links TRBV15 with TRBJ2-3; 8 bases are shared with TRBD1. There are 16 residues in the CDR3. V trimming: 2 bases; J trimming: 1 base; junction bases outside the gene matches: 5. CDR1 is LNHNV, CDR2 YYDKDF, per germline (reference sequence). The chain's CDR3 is CATSRRTGQGTDTQYF. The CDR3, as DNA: TGTGCCACCAGCAGACGGACAGGGCAAGGCACAGATACGCAGTATTTT.

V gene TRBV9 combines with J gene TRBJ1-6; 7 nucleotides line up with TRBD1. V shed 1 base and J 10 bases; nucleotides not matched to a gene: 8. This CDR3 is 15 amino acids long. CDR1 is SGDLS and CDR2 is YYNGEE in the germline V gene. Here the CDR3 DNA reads TGTGCCAGCAGCGTAACAGGGGTTGAGGGGTCACCCCTCCACTTT. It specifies CASSVTGVEGSPLHF.

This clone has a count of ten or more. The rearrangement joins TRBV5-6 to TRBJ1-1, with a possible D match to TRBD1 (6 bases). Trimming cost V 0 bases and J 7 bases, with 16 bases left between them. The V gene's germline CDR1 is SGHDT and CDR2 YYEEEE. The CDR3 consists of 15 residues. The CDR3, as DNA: TGTGCCAGCAGCTTGGAGGGGGTGGGCCGTGGTGAAGCTTTCTTT. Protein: CASSLEGVGRGEAFF. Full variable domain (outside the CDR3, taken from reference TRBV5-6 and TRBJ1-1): DAGVTQSPTHLIKTRGQQVTLRCSPKSGHDTVSWYQQALGQGPQFIFQYYEEEERQRGNFPDRFSGHQFPNYSSELNVNALLLGDSALYLCASSLEGVGRGEAFFGQGTRLTVV.

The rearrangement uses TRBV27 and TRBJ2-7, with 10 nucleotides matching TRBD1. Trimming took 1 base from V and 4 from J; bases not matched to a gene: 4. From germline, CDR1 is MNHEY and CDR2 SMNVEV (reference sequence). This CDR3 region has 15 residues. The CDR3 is CASSLFGTGVYEQYF. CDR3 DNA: TGTGCCAGCAGTTTATTCGGGACAGGGGTTTACGAGCAGTACTTC.

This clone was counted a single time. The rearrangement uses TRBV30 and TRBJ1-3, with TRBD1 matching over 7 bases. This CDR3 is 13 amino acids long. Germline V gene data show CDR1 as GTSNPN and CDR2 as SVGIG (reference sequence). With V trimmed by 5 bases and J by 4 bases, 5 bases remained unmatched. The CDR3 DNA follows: TGTGCCTGGGCACAGGGGTTGGGAAACACCATATATTTT. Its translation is CAWAQGLGNTIYF.

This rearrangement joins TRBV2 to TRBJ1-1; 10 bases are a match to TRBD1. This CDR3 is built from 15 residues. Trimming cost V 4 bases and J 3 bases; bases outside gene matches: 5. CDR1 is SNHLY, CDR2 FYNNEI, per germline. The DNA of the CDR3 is TGTGCCAGCAGTGCCGACAGGGGGCGATACACTGAAGCTTTCTTT. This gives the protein CASSADRGRYTEAFF. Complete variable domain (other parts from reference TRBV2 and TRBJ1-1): EPEVTQTPSHQVTQMGQEVILRCVPISNHLYFYWYRQILGQKVEFLVSFYNNEISEKSEIFDDQFSVERPDGSNFTLKIRSTKLEDSAMYFCASSADRGRYTEAFFGQGTRLTVV.

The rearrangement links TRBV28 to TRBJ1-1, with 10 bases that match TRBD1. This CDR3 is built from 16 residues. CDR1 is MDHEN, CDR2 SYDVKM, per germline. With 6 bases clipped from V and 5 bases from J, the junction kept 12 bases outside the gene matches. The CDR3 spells CASSSFWDRGRTEAFF. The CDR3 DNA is TGTGCCAGCAGCTCCTTTTGGGACAGGGGACGGACTGAAGCTTTCTTT.

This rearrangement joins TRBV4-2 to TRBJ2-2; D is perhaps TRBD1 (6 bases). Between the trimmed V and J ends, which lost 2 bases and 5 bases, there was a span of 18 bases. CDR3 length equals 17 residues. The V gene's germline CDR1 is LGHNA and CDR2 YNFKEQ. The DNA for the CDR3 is TGTGCCAGCAGCCAACCCTCAAGGGGGTCTCAGACCGGGGAGCTGTTTTTT. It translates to CASSQPSRGSQTGELFF.